The 25 T cell receptor beta chains below come from one sample, sequenced in a study of Graves' ophthalmopathy and Graves' hyperthyroidism. Amplified material comprised TCR beta CDR3 regions derived from RNA transcripts. HTBI primers were employed in first-round RT-PCR, then a second-round multiplex PCR followed. One entry per CDR3 protein results from TCRdb running MiXCR on the multiplex PCR reads. The repertoire includes a few hundred thousand distinct CDR3 sequences, about 40% of them detected once, and about 4.6% sits in the top ten. Sequenced material: peripheral blood or thyroid tissue (not recorded which). The receptors here all came from an adult man with Graves' hyperthyroidism.

The chain links TRBV19 to TRBJ1-3; D gene uncertain. Germline V gene lookup returns CDR1 LNHDA and CDR2 SQIVND (reference sequence). V dropped 4 bases and J dropped 0 bases, with 7 bases sitting between them. The CDR3 contains 14 residues. CDR3 in amino acids: CASSTLDSGNTIYF. The CDR3 nucleotides read TGTGCCAGTAGTACACTAGACTCTGGAAACACCATATATTTT.

This chain links TRBV5-5 with TRBJ2-7; TRBD2 might be the D (6 bases). The V end lost 0 bases, the J end lost 3 bases, and 10 bases lay between the germline ends. Germline V gives CDR1 SGHKS, CDR2 YYEKEE (reference sequence). The CDR3 is 14 residues long. The CDR3: CASSLEEGRYEQYF. The CDR3 DNA reads TGTGCCAGCAGCTTGGAGGAGGGCCGCTACGAGCAGTACTTC.

This clonotype was recorded many times. The rearrangement uses TRBV10-3 and TRBJ2-7; TRBD2 might be the D (6 bases). The CDR3 has 16 amino acids. CDR1 ENHRY and CDR2 SYGVKD come from the germline V gene. Deletions cut 0 bases from V and 6 bases from J, with 18 bases between. The CDR3 nucleotides read TGTGCCATCAGTGAGTCTAGAGCGGGTGGGATCGCCGAGCAGTACTTC. Its protein is CAISESRAGGIAEQYF.

This clonotype was seen more than once but under ten times. The chain employs TRBV18 and TRBJ2-7; D is undetermined. CDR1 and CDR2 from the germline V gene are KGHSH and LQKENI. V was cut by 2 bases and J by 5 bases, with 7 bases left in between. The CDR3 has 12 residues. The CDR3 loop is CASSPSPNEQYF. The DNA of the CDR3 is TGTGCCAGCTCACCAAGTCCCAACGAGCAGTACTTC. Using reference TRBV18 and TRBJ2-7 for the parts outside the CDR3, the full variable domain is NAGVMQNPRHLVRRRGQEARLRCSPMKGHSHVYWYRQLPEEGLKFMVYLQKENIIDESGMPKERFSAEFPKEGPSILRIQQVVRGDSAAYFCASSPSPNEQYFGPGTRLTVT.

In nucleotides, the CDR3 is TGTGCCATCAGTGAGCCGGAGTTAGCGGGAGAGCAGTACTTC. Protein sequence: CAISEPELAGEQYF. This rearrangement joins TRBV10-3 to TRBJ2-7; 8 positions agree with TRBD2. The junction had 7 bases not matched to a gene; V was cut back by 2 bases and J by 7 bases. Germline CDR1 ENHRY, CDR2 SYGVKD. The CDR3 runs to 14 residues.

This clonotype came up a few times. This sequence joins TRBV10-3 and TRBJ2-3, with 7 bases lining up with TRBD1. This CDR3 spans 13 amino acids. J lost 7 bases, V lost 6 bases, and 7 bases had no gene match. Germline V gives CDR1 ENHRY, CDR2 SYGVKD. The CDR3 reads CAIRVTGQYTQYF. In nucleotides, the CDR3 is TGTGCCATCAGAGTGACAGGGCAGTATACGCAGTATTTT.

This clonotype was seen more than once but under ten times. The chain employs TRBV9 and TRBJ2-7, with 7 nucleotides matching TRBD2. The CDR3 runs to 15 residues. The ends lost 2 bases at V and 0 bases at J; junction bases unmatched: 5. Germline lookup yields CDR1 SGDLS and CDR2 YYNGEE. The CDR3 DNA sequence: TGTGCCAGCAGCGTGGCTAGCGGCTTCTCCTACGAGCAGTACTTC. Encoded protein: CASSVASGFSYEQYF. Complete variable domain (other parts from reference TRBV9 and TRBJ2-7): DSGVTQTPKHLITATGQRVTLRCSPRSGDLSVYWYQQSLDQGLQFLIQYYNGEERAKGNILERFSAQQFPDLHSELNLSSLELGDSALYFCASSVASGFSYEQYFGPGTRLTVT.

The rearrangement uses TRBV12-5 and TRBJ2-7; 8 bases fit TRBD1. This CDR3 comprises 13 residues. J lost 5 bases, V lost 6 bases, and 6 bases had no gene match. CDR1 LGHNT and CDR2 FRNRAP come from the germline V gene. The DNA of the CDR3 is TGTGCTAGTGGACCTGGACAGGGCCACGAGCAGTACTTC. It specifies CASGPGQGHEQYF. Based on the CDR3 plus reference TRBV12-5 and TRBJ2-7, the full variable domain is DARVTQTPRHKVTEMGQEVTMRCQPILGHNTVFWYRQTMMQGLELLAYFRNRAPLDDSGMPKDRFSAEMPDATLATLKIQPSEPRDSAVYFCASGPGQGHEQYFGPGTRLTVT.

This clonotype was seen more than once but under ten times. The chain joins TRBV12-3 or TRBV12-4 to TRBJ2-7; tentative D call: TRBD1 (6 bases). This CDR3 is built from 16 residues. Trimming took off 8 bases at V and 0 bases at J, with 20 bases between the two ends. In nucleotides, the CDR3 is TGTGCCAGCCGGCACGACGTCGGGACACACTCCTACGAGCAGTACTTC. It encodes CASRHDVGTHSYEQYF.

This rearrangement joins TRBV5-1 to TRBJ2-5; D is perhaps TRBD1 (5 bases). V gave up 4 bases and J gave up 2 bases, with 9 bases separating them. Germline V gene lookup returns CDR1 SGHRS and CDR2 YFSETQ. CDR3 length: 13 amino acids. The CDR3 nucleotides are TGCGCCAGCAGCGGGGCAGTGCAAGAGACCCAGTACTTC. As protein: CASSGAVQETQYF.

This clonotype was observed at least ten times. The CDR3, as DNA: TGTGCCAGCAGCCGGGGGACAGGGAGCTACGAGCAGTACTTC. Translated, it gives CASSRGTGSYEQYF. The V and J genes are TRBV12-3 or TRBV12-4 and TRBJ2-7, with TRBD1 matching 9 bases. V shed 6 bases and J 3 bases; nucleotides not matched to a gene: 6. This CDR3 comprises 14 residues.

The V call is TRBV7-9, the J call TRBJ2-5, with 15 bases identical to TRBD2. The J segment lost 4 bases and the V segment lost 5 bases, leaving 5 bases of the junction unmatched. CDR3 length: 16 amino acids. Germline V gene sequence: CDR1 SEHNR, CDR2 FQNEAQ (reference sequence). CDR3: CASSQLGLAGGETQYF. The CDR3, as DNA: TGTGCCAGCAGCCAATTGGGACTAGCGGGAGGAGAGACCCAGTACTTC.

About this clonotype: One end of the junction varies from germline; a read error may be responsible. The chain carries TRBV7-8 and TRBJ2-2; no reliable D call. This CDR3 contains 9 residues. CDR1 SGHVS and CDR2 FQNEAQ come from the germline V gene. CDR3 amino acids: CASSLVVGW. The CDR3 nucleotides are TGTGCCAGCAGCTTAGTCGTGGGCTGG.

This clonotype was seen many times. This chain uses TRBV10-2 with TRBJ2-5; D is undetermined. In germline, CDR1 is WSHSY, CDR2 SAAADI. Deletions cut 7 bases from V and 5 bases from J, with 5 bases between. This CDR3 is 10 amino acids long. The CDR3 coding sequence is TGCGCCAGCAATTGGGAGACCCAGTACTTC. Its protein product is CASNWETQYF.

This chain joins TRBV9 and TRBJ1-2; TRBD1 agrees at 7 bases. Germline trimming cut 3 bases from V and 1 base from J; bases unmatched to any gene: 6. This CDR3 contains 15 residues. Germline-derived CDR1 and CDR2 are SGDLS and YYNGEE. The CDR3 sequence is CASSGETGLNYGYTF. Here the CDR3 DNA reads TGTGCCAGCAGCGGGGAGACAGGGCTTAACTATGGCTACACCTTC.

As for this clonotype: This likely comes from a read error, as the CDR3 has no conserved phenylalanine or tryptophan at its end. V is TRBV7-9 and J is TRBJ2-7; D call uncertain. Deletions cut 3 bases from V and 3 bases from J, with 15 bases between. Per germline, CDR1 SEHNR and CDR2 FQNEAQ (reference sequence). This CDR3 comprises 15 residues. CDR3 nucleotide sequence: TGTGCCAGCAGCTTTGGGAACAGTTATTACTACGAGCAGTACCTC. Translation gives CASSFGNSYYYEQYL.

V usage is TRBV7-2 and J usage is TRBJ1-6; D is uncertain. Germline assignment: CDR1 SGHTA and CDR2 FQGNSA. Trimming cost V 7 bases and J 4 bases, with 14 bases left between them. CDR3 length equals 15 residues. CDR3 coding DNA: TGTGCCAGCACCGGCGGGCCGGCTTATAATTCACCCCTCCACTTT. This translates into CASTGGPAYNSPLHF.

This clonotype was recorded a few times. The chain is built from TRBV19 and TRBJ2-2, with 9 bases matching TRBD1. Trimming took 10 bases from V and 2 from J; bases not matched to a gene: 14. Germline V gene sequence: CDR1 LNHDA, CDR2 SQIVND (reference sequence). This CDR3 contains 17 residues. The CDR3 sequence is CATSLLTGGFNTGELFF. The CDR3, as DNA: TGTGCCACCTCTTTGCTGACAGGGGGTTTCAACACCGGGGAGCTGTTTTTT.

Only a few counts were recorded for this clonotype. The chain recombines TRBV19 with TRBJ1-2; D is perhaps TRBD1 (5 bases). This CDR3 contains 15 residues. V lost 3 bases and J lost 3, with 14 bases in between. Germline CDR1 and CDR2: LNHDA and SQIVND (reference sequence). This CDR3 reads CASSIDHSRDYGYTF. DNA of the CDR3: TGTGCCAGTAGTATTGATCATTCCAGGGACTATGGCTACACCTTC.

This clonotype was recorded many times. V usage is TRBV4-1 and J usage is TRBJ1-2; the D gene is possibly TRBD1 (6 bases). The CDR3 covers 15 residues. V lost 1 base to trimming and J lost 2 bases, with 11 bases between them. The V gene's germline CDR1 is MGHRA and CDR2 YSYEKL. CDR3 nucleotide sequence: TGCGCCAGCAGCCAAGGGCTTACAGGGAACTATGGCTACACCTTC. It specifies CASSQGLTGNYGYTF.

As to this clonotype: Just one base apart from a much larger clone, this may be a read error. The chain links TRBV2 to TRBJ1-1; D not certain. V was trimmed by 8 bases and J by 0 bases, leaving 13 bases between them. CDR3 length: 14 amino acids. CDR1 SNHLY and CDR2 FYNNEI come from the germline V gene. The CDR3 loop reads CASLPNSVNTEAFF. In DNA form, the CDR3 reads TGTGCCAGCTTACCGAACAGTGTGAACACTGAAGCTTTCTTT. The variable domain in full, completed from reference TRBV2 and TRBJ1-1, reads EPEVTQTPSHQVTQMGQEVILRCVPISNHLYFYWYRQILGQKVEFLVSFYNNEISEKSEIFDDQFSVERPDGSNFTLKIRSTKLEDSAMYFCASLPNSVNTEAFFGQGTRLTVV.

The sample holds one count of this clonotype. This CDR3 reads CASSLWVGSTDNSPLHF. The DNA for the CDR3 is TGTGCCAGCAGCTTGTGGGTCGGGAGCACAGATAATTCACCCCTCCACTTT. The chain joins TRBV7-2 to TRBJ1-6, with D unresolved. Trimming took 3 bases from V and 5 from J, leaving 17 bases between them. Germline V gene lookup returns CDR1 SGHTA and CDR2 FQGNSA. The CDR3 has 17 residues.

With regard to this clonotype: One junction end does not reproduce the germline sequence, and a read error may be involved. The DNA for the CDR3 is TGTGCCAGCAGTGACCCTCCCGGGGGACTGAAGAACTTC. It codes for CASSDPPGGLKNF. The V and J genes are TRBV10-3 and TRBJ2-7; a weak D match, TRBD2 (6 bases). Germline CDR1 is ENHRY and CDR2 is SYGVKD. The CDR3 has 13 residues.

With regard to this clonotype: A much larger clone sits a single nucleotide away, making a read error possible. The chain employs TRBV5-6 and TRBJ1-5, with D hard to call. CDR3 length: 15 amino acids. Germline values: CDR1 SGHDT, CDR2 YYEEEE. DNA for the CDR3: TGTGCCAGCAGCTTGGGGGTGGGAATCGATCAGCCCCAGAATTTT. Its translation is CASSLGVGIDQPQNF.

A note on this clonotype: A junction boundary mismatches the germline segment, possibly from a read error. The rearrangement uses TRBV14 and TRBJ2-2; D is possibly TRBD1 (5 bases). Germline loops: CDR1 SGHDN, CDR2 FVKESK. There are 18 residues in the CDR3. CDR3 DNA sequence: TGTGCCGGCAGCCGTTGGGCAGTCCAGGACATAAACACCGGGGAGCTGTTTTTT. Translation: CAGSRWAVQDINTGELFF.